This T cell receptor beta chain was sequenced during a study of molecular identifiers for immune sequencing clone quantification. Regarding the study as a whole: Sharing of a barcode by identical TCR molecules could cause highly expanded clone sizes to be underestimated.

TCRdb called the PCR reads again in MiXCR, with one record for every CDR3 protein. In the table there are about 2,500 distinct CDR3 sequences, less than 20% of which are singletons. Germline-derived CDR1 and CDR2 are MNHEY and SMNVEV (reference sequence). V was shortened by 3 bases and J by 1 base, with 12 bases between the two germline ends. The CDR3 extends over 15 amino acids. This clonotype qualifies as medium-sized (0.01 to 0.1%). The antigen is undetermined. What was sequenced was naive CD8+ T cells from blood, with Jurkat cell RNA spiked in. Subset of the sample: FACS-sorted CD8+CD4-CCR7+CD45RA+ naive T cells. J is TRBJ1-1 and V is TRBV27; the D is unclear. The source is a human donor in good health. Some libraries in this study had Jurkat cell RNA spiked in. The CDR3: CASSLGLSRNTEAFF. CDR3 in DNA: TGTGCCAGCAGTTTGGGCCTCTCGCGGAACACTGAAGCTTTCTTT.